This T cell receptor beta chain is drawn from a study of CD8 T cells in Susac syndrome (dated by TCRdb to the late 2010s). For the wider study: The study used repertoire sequencing to test whether antigen drove CD8+ T cell activation and differentiation in Susac syndrome. Study-level results and caveats: The number of individuals in the TCR sequencing and HLA analysis was recognized as being relatively small.

Peripheral blood CD8+ and CD4+ T cells from healthy donors, Susac syndrome patients and multiple sclerosis patients were profiled by high-throughput TCR beta sequencing. The multiple sclerosis controls were treatment-naive patients who had stable or active relapsing-remitting disease and met the revised McDonald criteria. CD8+ TEMRA cells were enriched by FACS, while bulk CD8+ and CD4+ T cells were purified by magnetic negative isolation. Blood was drawn into EDTA tubes, processed within 24 hours, and PBMCs were isolated by density gradient centrifugation. PBMCs destined for TCR sequencing were cryopreserved in liquid nitrogen and later thawed in a 37 °C water bath. The sorted or isolated CD4+, CD8+ and CD8+ TEMRA cells had a purity of 90% or higher. RNA was extracted using the RNeasy kit, and about 0.5 to 1 ug of the RNA was reverse transcribed with random hexamers. The immunoSEQ multiplex PCR assay, covering 54 Vbeta and 13 Jbeta segments, was used to amplify TCR beta CDR3 regions. PCR amplification bias was corrected by using a synthetic template baseline for primer optimization and computational correction. The original methods were these. Reads were annotated to V, D and J genes according to IMGT and were analyzed with immunoSEQ Analyzer, with only productive sequences retained. Clonality was calculated as one minus the Shannon entropy normalized by log2 of the number of productive unique sequences. For each patient and control, public and private clones were evaluated within the 100 most prevalent clones. A clone was defined as Susac-specific if it was absent from the healthy and MS cohorts, from some 1,100 published viral clones and from other ImmuneACCESS disease sequences. TCRdb handled the public reads itself, with Q25 trimming in fastp and clone calling in MiXCR, and kept productive beta chains. Records with the same CDR3 protein are collapsed into one entry carrying the most frequent genes and DNA. V and J calls and clone size were set by TCRdb, not the authors. A total of about 160,000 distinct CDR3 sequences appear in this sample, 94% of them only once. Jointly, the top ten make up about 0.089% of the sample.

With regard to this clonotype: Its antigen has not been determined. Per-base qualities were not stored, and no clone one base away is much larger.

CDR1 and CDR2 (DFQATT, SNEGSKA) derive from the germline V gene (reference sequence). The CDR3 holds 13 amino acids from the cysteine to the phenylalanine. Only the CDR3 DNA stays, 39 bases, in frame from base 1. The trim is 6 bases for V and 0 bases for J, with a gap of 9 bases between the germline ends. The receptor chain draws on TRBV20-1 and TRBJ1-3; the D gene is possibly TRBD1, with 5 bases matching. The specimen sequenced was CD4+ T cells from PBMCs. The sequence was collected from a human donor with multiple sclerosis. The nucleotides are TGCAGTGCGAAGGGGTCCTCTGGAAACACCATATATTTT. This sequence encodes CSAKGSSGNTIYF.